The source of this T cell receptor (beta chain) is a study of post-analysis software for immune sequencing data. Study-level results: Comparison of patients with controls showed 4 to 6 TRBV segments more frequent in patients, TRBV5-6, TRBV5-1 and TRBV20-1 among them.

A note on this clonotype: Its antigen remains unknown.

Prepared TCR beta cDNA libraries contained unique molecular identifiers. Each CDR3 protein gets one entry after TCRdb re-called the PCR reads with MiXCR. The sample shows roughly 430,000 distinct CDR3 sequences, about 39% of them seen only once. The CDR3 is 16 residues long. Germline V gene sequence: CDR1 SGHTA, CDR2 FQGNSA. After removal of 8 bases from V and 5 bases from J, the junction contained 14 bases not matched to a gene. This chain connects TRBV7-2 to TRBJ2-3, with 9 bases matching TRBD2. The source of this sequence is a girl aged 2-10 years with multiple sclerosis. Sequencing input: blood. The CDR3 DNA sequence: TGTGCCAGCCGCCTAGGGTCTAGCGGGGAAGGAGATACGCAGTATTTT. Protein product: CASRLGSSGEGDTQYF. The whole variable domain, filled in from reference TRBV7-2 and TRBJ2-3, reads GAGVSQSPSNKVTEKGKDVELRCDPISGHTALYWYRQSLGQGLEFLIYFQGNSAPDKSGLPSDRFSAERTGGSVSTLTIQRTQQEDSAVYLCASRLGSSGEGDTQYFGPGTRLTVL.